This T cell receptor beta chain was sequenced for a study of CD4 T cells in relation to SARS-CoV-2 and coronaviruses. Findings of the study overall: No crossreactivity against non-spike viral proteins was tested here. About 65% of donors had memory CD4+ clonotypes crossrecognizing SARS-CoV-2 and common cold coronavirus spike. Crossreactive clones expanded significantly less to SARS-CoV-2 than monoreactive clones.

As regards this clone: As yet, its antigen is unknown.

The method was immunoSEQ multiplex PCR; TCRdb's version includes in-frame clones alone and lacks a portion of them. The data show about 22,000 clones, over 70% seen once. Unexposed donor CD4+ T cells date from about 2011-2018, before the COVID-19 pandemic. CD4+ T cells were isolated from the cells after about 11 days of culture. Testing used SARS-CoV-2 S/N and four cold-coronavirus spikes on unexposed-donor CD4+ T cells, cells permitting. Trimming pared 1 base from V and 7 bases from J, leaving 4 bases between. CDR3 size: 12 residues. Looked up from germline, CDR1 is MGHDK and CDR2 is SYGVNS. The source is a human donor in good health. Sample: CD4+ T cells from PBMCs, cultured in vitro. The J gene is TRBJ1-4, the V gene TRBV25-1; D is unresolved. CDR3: CASSELSEKLFF. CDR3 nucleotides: TGTGCCAGCAGTGAATTAAGTGAAAAACTGTTTTTT. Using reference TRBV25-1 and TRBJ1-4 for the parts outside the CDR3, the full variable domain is EADIYQTPRYLVIGTGKKITLECSQTMGHDKMYWYQQDPGMELHLIHYSYGVNSTEKGDLSSESTVSRIRTEHFPLTLESARPSHTSQYLCASSELSEKLFFGSGTQLSVL.